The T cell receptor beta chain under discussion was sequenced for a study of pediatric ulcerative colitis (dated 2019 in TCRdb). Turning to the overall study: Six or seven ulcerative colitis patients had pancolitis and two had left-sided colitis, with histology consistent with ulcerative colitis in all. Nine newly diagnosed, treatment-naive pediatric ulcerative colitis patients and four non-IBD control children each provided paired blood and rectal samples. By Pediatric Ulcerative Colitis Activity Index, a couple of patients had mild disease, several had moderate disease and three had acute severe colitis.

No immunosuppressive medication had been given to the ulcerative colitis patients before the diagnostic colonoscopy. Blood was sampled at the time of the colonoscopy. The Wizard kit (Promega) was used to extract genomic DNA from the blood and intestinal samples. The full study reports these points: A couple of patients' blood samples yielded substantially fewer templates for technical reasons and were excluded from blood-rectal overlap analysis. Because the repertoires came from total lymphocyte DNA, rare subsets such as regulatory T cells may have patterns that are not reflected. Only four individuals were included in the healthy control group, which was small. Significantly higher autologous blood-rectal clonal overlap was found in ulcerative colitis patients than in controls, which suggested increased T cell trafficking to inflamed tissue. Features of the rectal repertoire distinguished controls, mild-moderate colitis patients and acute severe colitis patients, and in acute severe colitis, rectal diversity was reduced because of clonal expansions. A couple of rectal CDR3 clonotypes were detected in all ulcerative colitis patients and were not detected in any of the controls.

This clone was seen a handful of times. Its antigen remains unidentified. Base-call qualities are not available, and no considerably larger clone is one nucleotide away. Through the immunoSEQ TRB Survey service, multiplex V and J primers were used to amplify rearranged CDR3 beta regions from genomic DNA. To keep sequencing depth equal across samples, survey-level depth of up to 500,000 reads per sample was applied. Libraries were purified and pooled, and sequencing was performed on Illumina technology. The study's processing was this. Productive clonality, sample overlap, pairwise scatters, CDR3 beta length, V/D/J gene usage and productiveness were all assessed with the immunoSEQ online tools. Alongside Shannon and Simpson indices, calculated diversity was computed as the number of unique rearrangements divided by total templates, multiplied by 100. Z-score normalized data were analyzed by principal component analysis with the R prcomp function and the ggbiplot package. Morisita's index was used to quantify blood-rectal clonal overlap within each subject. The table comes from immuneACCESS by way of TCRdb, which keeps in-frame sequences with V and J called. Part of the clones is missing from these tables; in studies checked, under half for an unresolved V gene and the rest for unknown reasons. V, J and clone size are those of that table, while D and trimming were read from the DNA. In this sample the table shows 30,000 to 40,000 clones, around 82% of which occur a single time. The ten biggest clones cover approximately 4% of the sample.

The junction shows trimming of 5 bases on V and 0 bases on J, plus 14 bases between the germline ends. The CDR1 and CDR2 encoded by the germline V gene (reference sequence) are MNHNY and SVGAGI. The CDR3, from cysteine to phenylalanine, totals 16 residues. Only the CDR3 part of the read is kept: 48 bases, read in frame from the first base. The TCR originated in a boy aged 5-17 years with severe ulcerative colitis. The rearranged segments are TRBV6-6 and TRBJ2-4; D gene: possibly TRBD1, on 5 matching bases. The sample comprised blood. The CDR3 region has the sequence CASSMTARLAKNIQYF. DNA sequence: TGTGCCAGCAGTATGACAGCGCGACTAGCCAAAAACATTCAGTACTTC.